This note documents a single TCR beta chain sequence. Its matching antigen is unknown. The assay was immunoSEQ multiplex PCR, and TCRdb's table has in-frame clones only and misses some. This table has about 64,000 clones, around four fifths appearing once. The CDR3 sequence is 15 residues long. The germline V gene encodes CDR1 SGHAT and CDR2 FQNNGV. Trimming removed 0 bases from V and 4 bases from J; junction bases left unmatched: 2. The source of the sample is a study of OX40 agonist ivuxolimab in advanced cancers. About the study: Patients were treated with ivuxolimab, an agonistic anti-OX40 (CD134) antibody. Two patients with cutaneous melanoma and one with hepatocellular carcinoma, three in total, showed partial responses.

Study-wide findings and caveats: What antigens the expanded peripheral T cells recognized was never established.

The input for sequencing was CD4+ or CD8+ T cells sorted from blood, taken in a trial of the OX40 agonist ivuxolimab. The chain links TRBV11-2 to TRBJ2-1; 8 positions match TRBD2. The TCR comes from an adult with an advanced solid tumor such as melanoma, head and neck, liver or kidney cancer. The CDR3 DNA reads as TGTGCCAGCAGCTTAGAAGCGGGGGTTTACAATGAGCAGTTCTTC. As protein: CASSLEAGVYNEQFF.